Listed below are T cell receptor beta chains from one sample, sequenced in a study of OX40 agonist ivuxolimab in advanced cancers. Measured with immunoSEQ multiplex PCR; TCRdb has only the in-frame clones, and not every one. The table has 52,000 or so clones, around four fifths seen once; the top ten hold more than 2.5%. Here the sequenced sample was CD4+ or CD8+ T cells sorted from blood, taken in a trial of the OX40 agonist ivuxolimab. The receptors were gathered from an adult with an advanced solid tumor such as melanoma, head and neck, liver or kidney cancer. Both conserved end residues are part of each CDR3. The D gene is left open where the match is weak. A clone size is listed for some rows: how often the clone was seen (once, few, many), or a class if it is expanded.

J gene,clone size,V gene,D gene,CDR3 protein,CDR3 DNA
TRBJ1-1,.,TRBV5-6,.,CASSFPGSLTEAFF,TGTGCCAGCAGCTTCCCAGGGTCTCTCACTGAAGCTTTCTTT
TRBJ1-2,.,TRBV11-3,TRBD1,CASSRQGYGYTF,TGTGCCAGCAGTCGACAGGGGTATGGCTACACCTTC
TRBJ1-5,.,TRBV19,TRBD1,CASSPGQGQQPQHF,TGTGCCAGTAGCCCGGGACAGGGACAACAGCCCCAGCATTTT
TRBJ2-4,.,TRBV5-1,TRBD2,CASSLLAGGLNIQYF,TGCGCCAGCAGCTTGCTCGCGGGGGGGCTTAACATTCAGTACTTC
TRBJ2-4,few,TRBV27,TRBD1,CASRRQGAGAKNIQYF,TGTGCCAGCAGGAGACAGGGGGCCGGGGCCAAAAACATTCAGTACTTC
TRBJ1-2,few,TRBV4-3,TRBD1,CASSQGIDRVDYGYTF,TGCGCCAGCAGCCAAGGAATCGACAGGGTGGACTATGGCTACACCTTC
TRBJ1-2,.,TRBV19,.,CASSTSGDTLRPFYGYTF,TGTGCCAGTAGTACCTCTGGGGACACCCTTAGACCGTTCTATGGCTACACCTTC
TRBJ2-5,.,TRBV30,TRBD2,CAWTLGGERQETQYF,TGTGCCTGGACCCTCGGGGGGGAGCGCCAGGAGACCCAGTACTTC
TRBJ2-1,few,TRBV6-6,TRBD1,CASTNRGRIGYNEQFF,TGTGCCAGCACCAACAGGGGGCGGATTGGCTACAATGAGCAGTTCTTC
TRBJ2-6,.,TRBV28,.,CASSLGGPGANVLTF,TGTGCCAGCAGTTTAGGCGGGCCAGGGGCCAACGTCCTGACTTTC
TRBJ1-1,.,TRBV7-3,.,CASSLLGRMLNTEAFF,TGTGCCAGCAGCTTGTTGGGACGTATGCTTAACACTGAAGCTTTCTTT
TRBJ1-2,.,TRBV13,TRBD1,CASSLARTGDGYTF,TGTGCCAGCAGCCTCGCCCGGACAGGGGATGGCTACACCTTC
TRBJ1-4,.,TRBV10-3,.,CAISANRQPNNEKLFF,TGTGCCATCAGCGCAAACCGACAGCCTAATAATGAAAAACTGTTTTTT
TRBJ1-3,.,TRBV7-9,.,CASTASRTLSGNTIYF,TGTGCCAGCACCGCTAGCCGGACACTCTCTGGAAACACCATATATTTT
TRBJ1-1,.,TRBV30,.,CAWSRGSGNTEAFF,TGTGCCTGGAGCAGGGGAAGCGGGAACACTGAAGCTTTCTTT
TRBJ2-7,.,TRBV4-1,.,CASSQEPPTGIGYEQYF,TGCGCCAGCAGCCAAGAGCCCCCCACAGGGATCGGATACGAGCAGTACTTC
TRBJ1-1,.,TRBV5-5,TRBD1,CASSLAFDRGSVEAFF,TGTGCCAGCAGCTTGGCCTTCGACAGGGGATCGGTAGAAGCTTTCTTT